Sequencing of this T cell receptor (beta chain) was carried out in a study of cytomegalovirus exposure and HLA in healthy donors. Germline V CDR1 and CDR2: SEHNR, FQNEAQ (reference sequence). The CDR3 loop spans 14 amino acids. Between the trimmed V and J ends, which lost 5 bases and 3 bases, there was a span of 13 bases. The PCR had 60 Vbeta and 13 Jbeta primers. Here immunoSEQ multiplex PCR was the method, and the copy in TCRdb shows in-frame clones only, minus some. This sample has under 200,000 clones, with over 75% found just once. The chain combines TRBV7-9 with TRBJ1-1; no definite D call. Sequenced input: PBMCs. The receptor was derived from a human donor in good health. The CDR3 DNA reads TGTGCCAGCAGCCACGCGGAGGTCGACACTGAAGCTTTCTTT. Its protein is CASSHAEVDTEAFF.